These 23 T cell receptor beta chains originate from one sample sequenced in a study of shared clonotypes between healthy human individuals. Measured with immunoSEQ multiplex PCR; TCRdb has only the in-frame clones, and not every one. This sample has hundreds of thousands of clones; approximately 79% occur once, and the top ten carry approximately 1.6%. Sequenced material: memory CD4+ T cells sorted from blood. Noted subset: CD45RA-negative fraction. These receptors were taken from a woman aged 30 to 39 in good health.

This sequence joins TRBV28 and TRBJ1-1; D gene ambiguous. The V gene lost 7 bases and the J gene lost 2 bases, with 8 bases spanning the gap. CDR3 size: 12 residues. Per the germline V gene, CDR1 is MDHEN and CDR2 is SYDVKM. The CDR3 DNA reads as TGTGCCAGCACCAATGAAAACACTGAAGCTTTCTTT. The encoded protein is CASTNENTEAFF.

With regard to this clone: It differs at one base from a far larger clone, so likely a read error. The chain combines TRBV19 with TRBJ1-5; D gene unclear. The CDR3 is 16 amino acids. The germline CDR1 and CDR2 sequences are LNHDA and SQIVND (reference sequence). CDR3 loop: CASTHDPYRSNQLQHF. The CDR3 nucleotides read TGTGCCAGTACCCATGACCCTTACCGTAGCAATCAGCTCCAGCATTTT. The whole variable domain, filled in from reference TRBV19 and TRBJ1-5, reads DGGITQSPKYLFRKEGQNVTLSCEQNLNHDAMYWYRQDPGQGLRLIYYSQIVNDFQKGDIAEGYSVSREKKESFPLTVTSAQKNPTAFYLCASTHDPYRSNQLQHFGDGTRLSIL.

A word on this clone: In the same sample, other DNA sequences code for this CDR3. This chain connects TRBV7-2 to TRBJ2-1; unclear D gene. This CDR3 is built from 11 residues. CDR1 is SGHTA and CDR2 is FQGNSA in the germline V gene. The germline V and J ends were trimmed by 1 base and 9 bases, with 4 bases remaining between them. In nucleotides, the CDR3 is TGTGCCAGCAGCTTAGAGGGTGAGCAGTTCTTC. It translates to CASSLEGEQFF.

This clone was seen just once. This CDR3 is CASSLLLDTQYF. The DNA for the CDR3 is TGTGCCAGCAGTTTACTGCTTGATACGCAGTATTTT. V usage is TRBV28 and J usage is TRBJ2-3; no clear D. The ends were cut back, 2 bases at V and 6 bases at J, with 6 bases in the middle. The germline V gene encodes CDR1 MDHEN and CDR2 SYDVKM. The CDR3 has 12 amino acids.

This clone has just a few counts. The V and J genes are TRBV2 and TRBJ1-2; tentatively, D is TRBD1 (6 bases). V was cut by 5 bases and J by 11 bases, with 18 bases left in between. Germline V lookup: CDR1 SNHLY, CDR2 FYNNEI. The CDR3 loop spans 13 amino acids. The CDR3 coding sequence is TGTGCCAGCAGTCCACAAGACAGGAGCCCGTACACCTTC. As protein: CASSPQDRSPYTF.

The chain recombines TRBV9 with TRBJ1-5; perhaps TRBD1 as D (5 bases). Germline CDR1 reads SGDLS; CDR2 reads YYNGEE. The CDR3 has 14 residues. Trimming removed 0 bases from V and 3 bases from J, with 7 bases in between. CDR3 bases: TGTGCCAGCAGCGTAGGACAGCTCAATCAGCCCCAGCATTTT. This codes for CASSVGQLNQPQHF.

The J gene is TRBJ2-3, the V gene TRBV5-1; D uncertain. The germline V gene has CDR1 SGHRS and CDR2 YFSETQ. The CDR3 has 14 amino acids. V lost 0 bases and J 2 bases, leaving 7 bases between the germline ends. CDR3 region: CASSLAAVTDTQYF. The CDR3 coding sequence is TGCGCCAGCAGCTTGGCGGCCGTCACAGATACGCAGTATTTT.

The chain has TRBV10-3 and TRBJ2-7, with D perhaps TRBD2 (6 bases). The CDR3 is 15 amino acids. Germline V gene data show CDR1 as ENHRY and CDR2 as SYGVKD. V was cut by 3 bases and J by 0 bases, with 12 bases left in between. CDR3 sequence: CAISEKRVYSYEQYF. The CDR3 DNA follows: TGTGCCATCAGTGAAAAGCGGGTCTACTCCTACGAGCAGTACTTC.

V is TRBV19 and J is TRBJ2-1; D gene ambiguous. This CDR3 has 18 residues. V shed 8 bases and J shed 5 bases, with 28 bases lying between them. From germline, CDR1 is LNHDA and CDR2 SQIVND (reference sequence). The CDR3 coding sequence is TGTGCCAGTCGGTCGTATTATATTCATATTAGAGGTGACAATGAGCAGTTCTTC. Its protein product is CASRSYYIHIRGDNEQFF.

The CDR3 sequence: CASTPGGRPYEQYF. For the CDR3, the DNA is TGTGCCAGCACCCCTGGGGGGCGCCCCTACGAGCAGTACTTC. The chain couples TRBV28 to TRBJ2-7, with D perhaps matching TRBD1 or TRBD2 (6 bases each). The V end lost 7 bases, the J end lost 2 bases, and 15 bases lay between the germline ends. Germline CDR1 and CDR2: MDHEN and SYDVKM. The CDR3 totals 14 residues.

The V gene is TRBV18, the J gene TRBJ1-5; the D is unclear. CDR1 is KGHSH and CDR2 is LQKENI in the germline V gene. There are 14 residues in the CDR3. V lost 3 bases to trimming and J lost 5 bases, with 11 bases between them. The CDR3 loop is CASSPPRKDQPQHF. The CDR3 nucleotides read TGTGCCAGCTCACCCCCGAGGAAGGATCAGCCCCAGCATTTT.

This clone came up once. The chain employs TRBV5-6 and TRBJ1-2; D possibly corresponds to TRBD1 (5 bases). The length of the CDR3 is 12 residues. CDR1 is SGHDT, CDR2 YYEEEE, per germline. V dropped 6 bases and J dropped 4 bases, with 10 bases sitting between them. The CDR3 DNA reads TGTGCCAGCACGATTAGGGGCTATGGCTACACCTTC. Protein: CASTIRGYGYTF.

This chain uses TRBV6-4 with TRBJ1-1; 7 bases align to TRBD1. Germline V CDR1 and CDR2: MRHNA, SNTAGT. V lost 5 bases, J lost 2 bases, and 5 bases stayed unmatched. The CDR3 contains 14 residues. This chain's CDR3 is CASSPGTDNTEAFF. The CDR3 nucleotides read TGTGCCAGCAGTCCCGGGACAGACAACACTGAAGCTTTCTTT.

The CDR3 loop is CASSIGKGTDTQYF. For the CDR3, the DNA is TGTGCCAGTAGTATCGGGAAGGGGACAGATACGCAGTATTTT. The chain combines TRBV19 with TRBJ2-3; either TRBD1 or TRBD2 may fit D (5 bases each). This CDR3 comprises 14 residues. Trimming stripped 3 bases from V and 3 bases from J, with 10 bases between. In germline, CDR1 is LNHDA, CDR2 SQIVND (reference sequence).

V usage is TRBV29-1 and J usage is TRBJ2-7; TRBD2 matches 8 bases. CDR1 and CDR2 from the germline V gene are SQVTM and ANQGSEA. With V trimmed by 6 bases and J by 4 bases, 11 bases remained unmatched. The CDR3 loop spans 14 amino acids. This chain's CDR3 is CSVSSGSSWYEQYF. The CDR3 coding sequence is TGCAGCGTGTCCAGCGGGAGCTCATGGTACGAGCAGTACTTC.

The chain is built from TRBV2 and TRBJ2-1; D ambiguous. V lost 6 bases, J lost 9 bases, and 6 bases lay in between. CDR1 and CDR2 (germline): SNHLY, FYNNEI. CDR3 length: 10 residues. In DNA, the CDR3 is TGTGCCAGCAGGGTAGTTGAGCAGTTCTTC. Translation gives CASRVVEQFF.

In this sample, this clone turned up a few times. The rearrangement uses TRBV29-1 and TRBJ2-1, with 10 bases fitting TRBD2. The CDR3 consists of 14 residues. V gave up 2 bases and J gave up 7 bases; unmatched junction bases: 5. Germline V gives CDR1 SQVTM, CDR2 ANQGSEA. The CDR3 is CSVERSSGSNEQFF. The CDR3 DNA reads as TGCAGCGTTGAAAGGTCTAGCGGGAGTAATGAGCAGTTCTTC.

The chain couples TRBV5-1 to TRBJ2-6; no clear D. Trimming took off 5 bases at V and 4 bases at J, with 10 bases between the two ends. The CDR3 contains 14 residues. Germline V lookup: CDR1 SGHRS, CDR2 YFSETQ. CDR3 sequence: CASSITAGANVLTF. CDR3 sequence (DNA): TGCGCCAGCAGTATTACGGCCGGGGCCAACGTCCTGACTTTC.

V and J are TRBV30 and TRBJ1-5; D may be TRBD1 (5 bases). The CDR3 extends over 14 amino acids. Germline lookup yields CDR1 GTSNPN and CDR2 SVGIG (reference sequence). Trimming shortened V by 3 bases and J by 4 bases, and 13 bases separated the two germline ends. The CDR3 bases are TGTGCCTGGAGAGGGGCCAGTGGTAATCAGCCCCAGCATTTT. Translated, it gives CAWRGASGNQPQHF.

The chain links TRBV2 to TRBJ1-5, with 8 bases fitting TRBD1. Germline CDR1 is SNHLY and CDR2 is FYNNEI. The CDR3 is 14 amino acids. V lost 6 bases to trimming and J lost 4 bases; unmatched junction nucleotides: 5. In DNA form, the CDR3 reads TGTGCCAGCAGGGACAGGGTACGAAATCAGCCCCAGCATTTT. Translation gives CASRDRVRNQPQHF.

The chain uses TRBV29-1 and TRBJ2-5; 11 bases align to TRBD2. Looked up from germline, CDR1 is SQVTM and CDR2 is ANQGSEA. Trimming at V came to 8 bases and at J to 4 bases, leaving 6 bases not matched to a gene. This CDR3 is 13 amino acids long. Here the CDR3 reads CSSRLAGGETQYF. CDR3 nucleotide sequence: TGCAGCTCGAGGCTAGCGGGAGGAGAGACCCAGTACTTC.

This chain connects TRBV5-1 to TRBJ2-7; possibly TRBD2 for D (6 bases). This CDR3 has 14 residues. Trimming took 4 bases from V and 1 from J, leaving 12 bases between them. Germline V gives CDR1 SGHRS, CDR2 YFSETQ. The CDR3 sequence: CASSGDLLSYEQYF. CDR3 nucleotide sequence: TGCGCCAGCAGCGGGGACTTACTATCCTACGAGCAGTACTTC.

This chain's CDR3 is CASNQQLAGNTGELFF. DNA of the CDR3: TGTGCCAGCAACCAGCAACTAGCGGGAAACACCGGGGAGCTGTTTTTT. The V and J genes are TRBV7-2 and TRBJ2-2; 10 bases line up with TRBD2. V shed 7 bases and J 2 bases; nucleotides not matched to a gene: 7. The CDR3 length is 16 residues. Germline V lookup: CDR1 SGHTA, CDR2 FQGNSA.